This T cell receptor beta chain stems from a study of T cell responses to AZD1222 COVID-19 vaccine. Assay used: immunoSEQ multiplex PCR; TCRdb lists only in-frame clones, some missing. The data show about 180,000 clones, with approximately 90% seen just once and 4.3% held by the top ten. V was shortened by 3 bases and J by 2 bases, with 8 bases between the two germline ends. This CDR3 has 13 amino acids. Sequencing used peripheral blood, obtained 28 days after the second dose of the MenACWY control vaccine. This sequence originates from an adult who received the MenACWY meningococcal vaccine as a control. V and J are TRBV12-3 or TRBV12-4 and TRBJ2-7; D is unclear. For the CDR3, the DNA is TGTGCCAGCAGTTTCGGGCGCGCCTACGAGCAGTACTTC. Protein sequence: CASSFGRAYEQYF.